The sequence of this TCR beta chain was determined in a study of blood T cell repertoires in COVID-19. Profiling relied on immunoSEQ multiplex PCR, and the TCRdb table lists in-frame clones only, not all of them. The sample carries over 100,000 clones, roughly 82% recorded once. The sample was peripheral blood. The sequence was obtained from a woman older than 75 with active or convalescent COVID-19.

This CDR3 reads CASTQGQGNSPLHF. Written as DNA, the CDR3 is TGTGCCAGCACTCAGGGGCAGGGTAATTCACCCCTCCACTTT. The V gene is TRBV6-5, the J gene TRBJ1-6, with D possibly TRBD1 on 6 matching bases. Trimming took off 7 bases at V and 6 bases at J, with 13 bases between the two ends. This CDR3 is 14 amino acids long. Germline CDR1 and CDR2: MNHEY and SVGAGI.